The 10 T cell receptor beta chains presented below share a single source sample, sequenced in a study of T cell changes during pregnancy in multiple sclerosis. Sequenced by immunoSEQ multiplex PCR; TCRdb stores in-frame clones only, minus some. The sample has tens of thousands of clones; about 94% are singletons. The input for sequencing was peripheral blood, taken in the second trimester of pregnancy. The receptors here all came from a female donor in good health, enrolled as a control in a pregnancy study.

The V and J genes are TRBV4-1 and TRBJ2-5; D may be TRBD2 (7 bases). V lost 4 bases and J 4 bases, leaving 16 bases between the germline ends. Germline lookup yields CDR1 MGHRA and CDR2 YSYEKL. The CDR3 totals 15 residues. CDR3 amino acids: CASSLRRGGAETQYF. The CDR3 nucleotides read TGCGCCAGCAGCCTTAGGAGGGGGGGCGCAGAGACCCAGTACTTC.

The V gene is TRBV30, the J gene TRBJ2-1; no clear D gene. There are 12 residues in the CDR3. Trimming pared 2 bases from V and 9 bases from J, leaving 11 bases between. Per the germline V gene, CDR1 is GTSNPN and CDR2 is SVGIG (reference sequence). The CDR3: CAWSLPSGEQFF. The DNA of the CDR3 is TGTGCCTGGAGTTTACCTAGTGGTGAGCAGTTCTTC.

V usage is TRBV10-3 and J usage is TRBJ2-7; D is uncertain. The CDR3 has 12 amino acids. The V gene lost 4 bases and the J gene lost 2 bases, with 6 bases spanning the gap. In germline, CDR1 is ENHRY, CDR2 SYGVKD. The CDR3 DNA sequence: TGTGCCATCAGTGCAGGCCCCTACGAGCAGTACTTC. Residues: CAISAGPYEQYF.

The chain is built from TRBV7-9 and TRBJ1-1; D may be TRBD1 (5 bases). The ends were cut back, 3 bases at V and 4 bases at J, with 9 bases in the middle. This CDR3 is 13 amino acids long. Germline assignment: CDR1 SEHNR and CDR2 FQNEAQ (reference sequence). CDR3 loop: CASSFTGGTEAFF. DNA of the CDR3: TGTGCCAGCAGCTTTACAGGTGGCACTGAAGCTTTCTTT. The full variable domain, completed using reference TRBV7-9 and TRBJ1-1, is DTGVSQNPRHKITKRGQNVTFRCDPISEHNRLYWYRQTLGQGPEFLTYFQNEAQLEKSRLLSDRFSAERPKGSFSTLEIQRTEQGDSAMYLCASSFTGGTEAFFGQGTRLTVV.

J is TRBJ2-5 and V is TRBV19; 7 positions agree with TRBD1. This CDR3 has 13 amino acids. The germline gives CDR1 LNHDA, CDR2 SQIVND (reference sequence). V trimming: 4 bases; J trimming: 2 bases; junction bases outside the gene matches: 1. DNA for the CDR3: TGTGCCAGTAGTACGGGACAGCAAGAGACCCAGTACTTC. Encoded protein: CASSTGQQETQYF.

J is TRBJ1-1 and V is TRBV5-4; tentatively, D is TRBD1 (6 bases). V gave up 1 base and J gave up 4 bases, with 8 bases separating them. The CDR3 runs to 13 residues. The germline CDR1 and CDR2 sequences are SGHNT and YYREEE (reference sequence). In DNA, the CDR3 is TGTGCCAGCAGCTTGAGGGGGGGCACTGAAGCTTTCTTT. It is translated as CASSLRGGTEAFF.

The rearrangement joins TRBV19 to TRBJ2-2, with a possible D match to TRBD1 (6 bases). V lost 4 bases to trimming and J lost 1 base, with 10 bases between them. There are 15 residues in the CDR3. Germline-derived CDR1 and CDR2 are LNHDA and SQIVND (reference sequence). The CDR3 protein is CASSSRTENTGELFF. DNA of the CDR3: TGTGCCAGTAGTAGTCGGACAGAGAACACCGGGGAGCTGTTTTTT.

The chain employs TRBV29-1 and TRBJ2-1, with 7 bases fitting TRBD1. The CDR3 totals 16 residues. V trimming: 0 bases; J trimming: 7 bases; junction bases outside the gene matches: 12. Germline CDR1 SQVTM, CDR2 ANQGSEA. The CDR3 coding sequence is TGCAGCGTTGAAGATACGGGGCAGGGGGAGAGGAATGAGCAGTTCTTC. This sequence encodes CSVEDTGQGERNEQFF.

This rearrangement joins TRBV6-1 to TRBJ2-7, with TRBD1 matching 7 bases. J lost 5 bases, V lost 3 bases, and 10 bases had no gene match. Germline loops: CDR1 MNHNS, CDR2 SASEGT. The CDR3 length is 15 residues. CDR3 nucleotides: TGTGCCAGCAGTGATCTAGGGGGCGCCTTGGACGAGCAGTACTTC. It translates to CASSDLGGALDEQYF.

The J gene is TRBJ1-2, the V gene TRBV7-8, with 7 bases fitting TRBD1. With V trimmed by 5 bases and J by 4 bases, 4 bases remained unmatched. The CDR3 has 13 residues. Germline CDR1 SGHVS, CDR2 FQNEAQ. The CDR3 here is CASSRQGSYGYTF. The CDR3 DNA is TGTGCCAGCAGCCGACAGGGATCCTATGGCTACACCTTC.